This T cell receptor beta chain was found in a study of blood T cell repertoires in COVID-19. Clones were read by immunoSEQ multiplex PCR, and TCRdb kept only the in-frame ones, dropping some. The sample holds some 180,000 clones; roughly 76% are singletons and the top ten take approximately 10%. V lost 6 bases, J lost 5 bases, and 19 bases lay in between. This CDR3 has 15 amino acids. Germline lookup yields CDR1 MDHEN and CDR2 SYDVKM. The sequenced sample was peripheral blood. The sequence was obtained from a woman aged 40-49 years with COVID-19, enrolled during active disease. This sequence joins TRBV28 and TRBJ2-5, with a weak D call TRBD2 (6 bases). CDR3 sequence (DNA): TGTGCCAGCAGGGAGGGACCGGAGCGTGGGGAGACCCAGTACTTC. Its translation is CASREGPERGETQYF.